Below, 27 T cell receptor beta chains from the same sample are listed, as sequenced in a study of T cells in Graves' hyperthyroidism and ophthalmopathy. TCR beta CDR3 regions were amplified from RNA transcripts. Researchers ran a first-round RT-PCR on the TCR CDR3 using the HTBI primer set. TCRdb processed the multiplex PCR reads anew with MiXCR; each CDR3 protein has one entry. The sample contains around 700,000 distinct CDR3 sequences, roughly a sixth of which appear only once. The sequencing sample was made of blood. Every receptor here comes from a woman aged 45 to 65 with Graves' hyperthyroidism that later progressed to Graves' ophthalmopathy.

In its sample, this clonotype was seen many times. The chain employs TRBV20-1 and TRBJ2-7, with D maybe TRBD2 (6 bases). Trimming shortened V by 6 bases and J by 1 base, and 19 bases separated the two germline ends. The CDR3 covers 15 residues. CDR1 is DFQATT and CDR2 is SNEGSKA in the germline V gene (reference sequence). The CDR3 region is CSARDPGLRSYEQYF. CDR3 sequence (DNA): TGCAGTGCCCGGGACCCGGGACTCCGATCCTACGAGCAGTACTTC.

V is TRBV12-5 and J is TRBJ1-1; unclear D gene. V was trimmed by 4 bases and J by 2 bases, leaving 14 bases between them. The germline V gene encodes CDR1 LGHNT and CDR2 FRNRAP. The CDR3 has 15 residues. The CDR3 region is CASGSKFGSNTEAFF. As DNA, the CDR3 is TGTGCTAGTGGTTCGAAATTTGGCAGCAACACTGAAGCTTTCTTT.

The table lists this clonotype with many counts. The V call is TRBV7-3, the J call TRBJ2-7; 14 bases fit TRBD2. Germline CDR1 reads SGHTA; CDR2 reads FQGTGA. The J segment lost 0 bases and the V segment lost 6 bases, leaving 1 base of the junction unmatched. The CDR3 is 15 amino acids. CDR3 residues: CASRGLAGVSYEQYF. The CDR3 DNA is TGTGCCAGCAGGGGACTAGCGGGGGTCTCCTACGAGCAGTACTTC.

The CDR3 is CASTFSGGYTF. CDR3 in DNA: TGTGCCAGTACCTTCTCTGGGGGCTACACCTTC. V usage is TRBV19 and J usage is TRBJ1-2; D remains ambiguous. The CDR3 spans 11 residues. CDR1 LNHDA and CDR2 SQIVND come from the germline V gene (reference sequence). V lost 7 bases, J lost 8 bases, and 11 bases lay in between.

The V call is TRBV10-3, the J call TRBJ2-1, with 9 bases that match TRBD1. The junction had 6 bases not matched to a gene; V was cut back by 8 bases and J by 4 bases. This CDR3 has 14 residues. Per the germline V gene, CDR1 is ENHRY and CDR2 is SYGVKD. The CDR3 sequence is CAIGDRGRYNEQFF. CDR3 DNA sequence: TGTGCCATCGGCGACAGGGGGAGGTACAATGAGCAGTTCTTC.

The V and J genes are TRBV7-2 and TRBJ2-2; D uncertain. Germline CDR1 is SGHTA and CDR2 is FQGNSA. V was pared by 6 bases and J by 10 bases, with 18 bases between. This CDR3 region has 14 residues. CDR3 DNA: TGTGCCAGCAGTCTCAGAAGCTTCGGGTTGGAGCTGTTTTTT. Translating gives CASSLRSFGLELFF.

This clonotype was recorded many times. The chain couples TRBV5-5 to TRBJ2-2; either TRBD1 or TRBD2 may fit D (5 bases each). There are 15 residues in the CDR3. V lost 1 base and J 7 bases, leaving 14 bases between the germline ends. Germline-derived CDR1 and CDR2 are SGHKS and YYEKEE (reference sequence). The DNA for the CDR3 is TGTGCCAGCAGCTTGTCTGGGGGTGGTCACGGGGAGCTGTTTTTT. As protein: CASSLSGGGHGELFF.

This clonotype was detected only a few times. The chain carries TRBV6-1 and TRBJ2-7, with D possibly matching TRBD2 (6 bases). The CDR3 totals 15 residues. Germline V gene data show CDR1 as MNHNS and CDR2 as SASEGT. V lost 7 bases and J 3 bases, leaving 19 bases between the germline ends. The CDR3 DNA is TGTGCCAGCAAACCAGGTCCCCGGGGGAACTACGAGCAGTACTTC. Amino acid sequence: CASKPGPRGNYEQYF.

This rearrangement joins TRBV20-1 to TRBJ1-5, with a tentative D call TRBD1 (6 bases). Trimming removed 0 bases from V and 2 bases from J, with 32 bases in between. The germline CDR1 and CDR2 sequences are DFQATT and SNEGSKA (reference sequence). CDR3 length: 22 residues. CDR3 region: CSARDLWLEGDPLMRGNQPQHF. For the CDR3, the DNA is TGCAGTGCTAGAGATCTGTGGTTGGAGGGGGATCCCTTGATGCGGGGCAATCAGCCCCAGCATTTT.

This clonotype has at least ten counts. The chain links TRBV6-5 to TRBJ2-7; unclear D gene. The germline V and J ends were trimmed by 2 bases and 3 bases, with 14 bases remaining between them. CDR1 is MNHEY and CDR2 is SVGAGI in the germline V gene. This CDR3 is built from 15 residues. DNA for the CDR3: TGTGCCAGCAGTTACCGGCAGTCGACCCTCTACGAGCAGTACTTC. Translating gives CASSYRQSTLYEQYF.

The rearrangement links TRBV6-1 to TRBJ1-3; D uncertain. V lost 2 bases, J lost 0 bases, and 14 bases lay in between. There are 17 residues in the CDR3. The germline V gene encodes CDR1 MNHNS and CDR2 SASEGT. This CDR3 is CASSEISRGFSGNTIYF. CDR3 coding DNA: TGTGCCAGCAGTGAAATCAGTCGGGGATTCTCTGGAAACACCATATATTTT.

This chain links TRBV6-1 with TRBJ2-2; the match to TRBD1 covers 8 bases. J gave up 6 bases and V 8 bases, and 11 bases lay outside the gene matches. Germline loops: CDR1 MNHNS, CDR2 SASEGT. CDR3 size: 15 residues. CDR3 residues: CASSRADRAAGELFF. In nucleotides, the CDR3 is TGTGCCAGCTCCCGTGCGGACAGGGCGGCCGGGGAGCTGTTTTTT.

This clonotype was counted many times. The rearrangement links TRBV12-3 or TRBV12-4 to TRBJ2-7; D possibly uses TRBD1 or TRBD2 (5 bases each). The CDR3 is 12 amino acids. Trimming pared 3 bases from V and 5 bases from J, leaving 8 bases between. The CDR3 coding sequence is TGTGCCAGCAGTTTGGGGGTCCACGAGCAGTACTTC. This sequence encodes CASSLGVHEQYF.

Worth noting for this clonotype: A clone one base away is much larger, so this may be a read error. The rearrangement links TRBV20-1 to TRBJ2-7; TRBD1 might be the D (6 bases). Germline CDR1 and CDR2: DFQATT and SNEGSKA (reference sequence). This CDR3 comprises 13 residues. CDR3 nucleotides: TGCAGTGACGACAGGTCGCTTACCTACGAGCAGCACTTC. It specifies CSDDRSLTYEQHF.

This clonotype was counted many times. DNA for the CDR3: TGTGCCAGCAGCCAAGATCTCGCAGCGTCCTACGAGCAGTACTTC. It yields the protein CASSQDLAASYEQYF. The chain joins TRBV14 to TRBJ2-7; the D is unclear. This CDR3 has 15 amino acids. Per the germline V gene, CDR1 is SGHDN and CDR2 is FVKESK. V was pared by 0 bases and J by 1 base, with 10 bases between.

Ten or more counts support this clonotype. The gene calls are TRBV7-9 and TRBJ1-1; TRBD1 matches at 7 bases. Unmatched junction bases numbered 2, after V lost 3 bases and J lost 7 bases. From germline, CDR1 is SEHNR and CDR2 FQNEAQ (reference sequence). CDR3 size: 12 residues. For the CDR3, the DNA is TGTGCCAGCAGCTTCGGGACAGATGAAGCTTTCTTT. Amino acid sequence: CASSFGTDEAFF.

This clonotype came up a few times. This chain connects TRBV10-1 to TRBJ2-1, with D hard to call. Per the germline V gene, CDR1 is WNHNN and CDR2 is SYGVQD (reference sequence). The CDR3 contains 11 residues. Trimming removed 2 bases at V and 10 bases at J, with 6 bases between. CDR3 sequence reads: CASSEGIEQFF. The CDR3 DNA reads as TGCGCCAGCAGTGAGGGAATCGAGCAGTTCTTC.

The chain employs TRBV27 and TRBJ1-4; D may be TRBD1 (6 bases). The CDR3 runs 16 residues. V was cut by 8 bases and J by 5 bases, with 21 bases left in between. In germline, CDR1 is MNHEY, CDR2 SMNVEV (reference sequence). The CDR3 reads CASPQEPEDSNEKLFF. CDR3 coding DNA: TGTGCCAGCCCCCAGGAGCCTGAGGACAGCAATGAAAAACTGTTTTTT.

This clonotype was seen ten or more times. The rearrangement links TRBV2 to TRBJ2-3; 10 positions agree with TRBD2. Germline trimming cut 8 bases from V and 5 bases from J; bases unmatched to any gene: 13. The CDR3 is 16 residues long. Looked up from germline, CDR1 is SNHLY and CDR2 is FYNNEI. The DNA for the CDR3 is TGTGCCAGCCTTAACTCCCTAGCGGGGGTTATAGATACGCAGTATTTT. As protein: CASLNSLAGVIDTQYF.

This clonotype was picked up one time. V and J are TRBV20-1 and TRBJ2-1; no clear D. This CDR3 has 13 amino acids. Germline lookup yields CDR1 DFQATT and CDR2 SNEGSKA (reference sequence). V was shortened by 3 bases and J by 4 bases, with 10 bases between the two germline ends. This CDR3 reads CSASGMLYNEQFF. CDR3 DNA: TGCAGTGCTAGCGGAATGCTTTACAATGAGCAGTTCTTC.

This clonotype was found once. CDR3 DNA: TGTGCCAGCAGCTTGGGGACTAGCGTTTACAATGAGCAGTTCTTC. This gives the protein CASSLGTSVYNEQFF. The V call is TRBV5-4, the J call TRBJ2-1; 9 bases fit TRBD2. This CDR3 spans 15 amino acids. V dropped 0 bases and J dropped 4; count of bases not matched to a gene: 2. The germline CDR1 and CDR2 sequences are SGHNT and YYREEE (reference sequence).

This clonotype was recorded at least ten times. An end of the junction differs from the germline gene, which may be a read error. V is TRBV27 and J is TRBJ1-1; D is perhaps TRBD1 (5 bases). This CDR3 contains 13 residues. Germline CDR1 and CDR2: MNHEY and SMNVEV (reference sequence). The CDR3 here is CASSLSGYTEAFF. Here the CDR3 DNA reads TGTGCCAGCAGCTTATCAGGGTACACTGAAGCTTTCTTT.

This clonotype was seen repeatedly, ten times or more. The chain is built from TRBV6-5 and TRBJ2-7, with a tentative D call TRBD2 (5 bases). V dropped 0 bases and J dropped 3 bases, with 9 bases sitting between them. CDR3 size: 14 residues. Germline CDR1 is MNHEY and CDR2 is SVGAGI. CDR3 coding DNA: TGTGCCAGCAGTTACTCAACGGGAAACTACGAGCAGTACTTC. Translation gives CASSYSTGNYEQYF.

This clonotype was counted between two and nine times. This CDR3 is CSARRAGGVYEQYF. In nucleotides, the CDR3 is TGCAGTGCTAGAAGAGCGGGGGGGGTCTACGAGCAGTACTTC. This sequence joins TRBV20-1 and TRBJ2-7; 10 bases are shared with TRBD2. This CDR3 region has 14 residues. The junction had 4 bases not matched to a gene; V was cut back by 2 bases and J by 3 bases. The V gene's germline CDR1 is DFQATT and CDR2 SNEGSKA (reference sequence).

There are a few counts of this clonotype. This chain links TRBV6-1 with TRBJ1-1; 7 positions match TRBD1. J was trimmed by 7 bases and V by 6 bases; bases with no gene match: 8. The CDR3 extends over 13 amino acids. Germline CDR1 and CDR2: MNHNS and SASEGT. The CDR3 nucleotides are TGTGCCAGCAGGCCCAGGGGGGCGAGTGAAGCTTTCTTT. This encodes CASRPRGASEAFF.

Details on this clonotype: A much larger clone differs from this one at a single base, so this may be a read error. J is TRBJ1-2 and V is TRBV2; D remains unclear. The CDR3 extends over 12 amino acids. Germline loops: CDR1 SNHLY, CDR2 FYNNEI. The CDR3, as DNA: TGTGCCAGAAGTGAGCCCGATTATGGCTACACCTTC. It yields the protein CARSEPDYGYTF.

This clonotype was recorded a few times. The chain uses TRBV4-1 and TRBJ1-2; tentatively, D is TRBD1 (5 bases). V lost 4 bases and J 4 bases, leaving 16 bases between the germline ends. This CDR3 contains 15 residues. Germline V lookup: CDR1 MGHRA, CDR2 YSYEKL. The CDR3 region has the DNA TGCGCCAGCAGCCGAGAAGCAGGGTTATCCTATGGCTACACCTTC. Residues: CASSREAGLSYGYTF.